The 9 T cell receptor beta chains in this list originate from one sample, sequenced in a study of blood T cell repertoires in COVID-19. TCRdb's copy holds only in-frame clones and misses some; the assay was immunoSEQ multiplex PCR. This sample has approximately 270,000 clones, with around nine tenths found just once. Sequences were obtained from peripheral blood. The receptors were gathered from a man aged 40-49 years with active or convalescent COVID-19.

The genes are TRBV6-1 and TRBJ1-2; 8 nucleotides line up with TRBD1. The CDR3 is 15 residues long. Per the germline V gene, CDR1 is MNHNS and CDR2 is SASEGT. The junction had 8 bases not matched to a gene; V was cut back by 0 bases and J by 8 bases. CDR3 sequence reads: CASSEALTGVEGYTF. CDR3 nucleotide sequence: TGTGCCAGCAGTGAAGCGCTGACAGGGGTGGAGGGCTACACCTTC.

The chain carries TRBV2 and TRBJ1-2; the D is unclear. Deletions cut 2 bases from V and 7 bases from J, with 14 bases between. Germline CDR1 reads SNHLY; CDR2 reads FYNNEI. This CDR3 contains 14 residues. CDR3 in DNA: TGTGCCAGCAGTGAAAGTATGGGAGCCTCTGGCTACACCTTC. It encodes CASSESMGASGYTF.

V gene TRBV5-1 combines with J gene TRBJ2-2; 10 bases line up with TRBD2. The J segment lost 6 bases and the V segment lost 4 bases, leaving 21 bases of the junction unmatched. Germline V gene sequence: CDR1 SGHRS, CDR2 YFSETQ. The CDR3 runs 20 residues. The CDR3: CASSPRPPSGSSSYSGELFF. CDR3 sequence (DNA): TGCGCCAGCAGCCCGAGACCCCCTAGCGGGAGTTCTTCTTACTCCGGGGAGCTGTTTTTT.

V and J are TRBV5-1 and TRBJ2-1; 10 nucleotides line up with TRBD2. V dropped 4 bases and J dropped 4; count of bases not matched to a gene: 5. From germline, CDR1 is SGHRS and CDR2 YFSETQ. The CDR3 extends over 15 amino acids. DNA for the CDR3: TGCGCCAGCAGCCGTACTAGCGGGGCTTACAATGAGCAGTTCTTC. Its protein is CASSRTSGAYNEQFF.

Concerning this clone: One junction end does not reproduce the germline sequence, and a read error may be involved. The chain carries TRBV9 and TRBJ1-1; no clear D gene. The CDR3 is 14 amino acids. From germline, CDR1 is SGDLS and CDR2 YYNGEE. CDR3 sequence: CASSVVSGNTEVFF. The CDR3 DNA is TGTGCCAGCAGCGTAGTATCGGGGAACACTGAAGTTTTCTTT.

V and J are TRBV5-1 and TRBJ2-2, with D hard to call. The germline V gene has CDR1 SGHRS and CDR2 YFSETQ. Trimming stripped 5 bases from V and 3 bases from J, with 14 bases between. This CDR3 has 15 residues. The CDR3 loop is CASSTGSVDTGELFF. The CDR3 DNA reads TGCGCCAGCAGTACCGGGTCAGTGGACACCGGGGAGCTGTTTTTT.

The chain couples TRBV6-2 or TRBV6-3 to TRBJ2-5; 10 bases agree with TRBD1. CDR1 MNHEY and CDR2 SVGEGT come from the germline V gene. CDR3 length: 13 residues. The trim removed 4 bases at V and 4 bases at J, leaving 0 bases unmatched. The chain's CDR3 is CASSWDRGETQYF. For the CDR3, the DNA is TGTGCCAGCAGTTGGGACAGGGGAGAGACCCAGTACTTC.

This sequence joins TRBV5-1 and TRBJ1-1; 9 bases fit TRBD1. With V trimmed by 0 bases and J by 11 bases, 2 bases remained unmatched. The CDR3 has 12 residues. Germline CDR1 is SGHRS and CDR2 is YFSETQ. Here the CDR3 reads CASSLGDRAAFF. CDR3 nucleotides: TGCGCCAGCAGCTTGGGGGACAGGGCGGCTTTCTTT.

The rearrangement joins TRBV6-2 or TRBV6-3 to TRBJ1-2, with TRBD1 matching 7 bases. This CDR3 is 14 amino acids long. Trimming cost V 0 bases and J 7 bases; bases outside gene matches: 5. The germline V gene encodes CDR1 MNHEY and CDR2 SVGEGT. Here the CDR3 DNA reads TGTGCCAGCAGTTACTCCCCCGACAGGGCTGGCTACACCTTC. The encoded protein is CASSYSPDRAGYTF.